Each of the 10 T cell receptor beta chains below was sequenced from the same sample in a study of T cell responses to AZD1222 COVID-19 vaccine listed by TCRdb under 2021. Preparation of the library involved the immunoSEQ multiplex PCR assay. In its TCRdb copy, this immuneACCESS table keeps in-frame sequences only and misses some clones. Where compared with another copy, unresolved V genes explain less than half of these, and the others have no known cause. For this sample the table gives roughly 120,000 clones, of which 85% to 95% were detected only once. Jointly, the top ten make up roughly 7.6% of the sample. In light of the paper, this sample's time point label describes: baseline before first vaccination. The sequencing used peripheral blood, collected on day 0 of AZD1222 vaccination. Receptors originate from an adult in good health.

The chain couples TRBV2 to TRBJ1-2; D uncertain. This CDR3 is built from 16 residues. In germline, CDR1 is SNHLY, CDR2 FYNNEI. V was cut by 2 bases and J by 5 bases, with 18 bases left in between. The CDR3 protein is CASSESSPPELYGYTF. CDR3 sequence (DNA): TGTGCCAGCAGTGAAAGCTCCCCCCCGGAGCTATATGGCTACACCTTC.

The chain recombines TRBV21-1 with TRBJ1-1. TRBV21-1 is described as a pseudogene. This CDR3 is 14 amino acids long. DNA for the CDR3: TGTGCCAGCAGCAAAGAGGAGGTGAACACTGAAGCTTTCTTT. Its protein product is CASSKEEVNTEAFF.

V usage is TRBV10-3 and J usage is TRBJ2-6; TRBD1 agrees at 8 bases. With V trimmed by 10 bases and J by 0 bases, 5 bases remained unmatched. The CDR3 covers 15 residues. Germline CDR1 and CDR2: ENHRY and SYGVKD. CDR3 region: CATGDRISGANVLTF. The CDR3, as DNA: TGTGCCACCGGGGACAGGATCTCTGGGGCCAACGTCCTGACTTTC.

As DNA, the CDR3 is TGTGCCAGGATCCCAGTAGAGTCAATCAGGGTGAAGAAGAACATTCAGTACTTC. This codes for CARIPVESIRVKKNIQYF. The rearrangement joins TRBV19 to TRBJ2-4; weak D call: TRBD1 (5 bases). V gave up 9 bases and J gave up 7 bases, with 31 bases separating them. CDR1 and CDR2 (germline): LNHDA, SQIVND (reference sequence). The CDR3 contains 18 residues.

CDR3 sequence (DNA): TGTGCCAGCACCCCCCATGGGGACAACTCCTACAATGAGCAGTTCTTC. Translated, it gives CASTPHGDNSYNEQFF. The J gene is TRBJ2-1, the V gene TRBV27; D is perhaps TRBD1 (6 bases). The V end was cut by 7 bases, the J end by 0 bases, with 16 bases between. The CDR3 contains 16 residues. Germline lookup yields CDR1 MNHEY and CDR2 SMNVEV (reference sequence).

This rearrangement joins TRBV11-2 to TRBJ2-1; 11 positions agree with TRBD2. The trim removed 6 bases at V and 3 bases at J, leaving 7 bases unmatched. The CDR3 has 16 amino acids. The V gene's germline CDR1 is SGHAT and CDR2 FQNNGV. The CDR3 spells CASRKAGTSGYNEQFF. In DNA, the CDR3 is TGTGCCAGCAGAAAAGCCGGGACTAGCGGCTACAATGAGCAGTTCTTC.

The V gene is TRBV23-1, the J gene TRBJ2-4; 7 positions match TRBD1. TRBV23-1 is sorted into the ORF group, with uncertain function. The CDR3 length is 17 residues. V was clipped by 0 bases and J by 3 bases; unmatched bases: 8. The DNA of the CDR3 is TGCGCCAGCAGTCAATCGAGAAAGGGGGCTGGCAAAAACATTCAGTACTTC. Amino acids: CASSQSRKGAGKNIQYF.

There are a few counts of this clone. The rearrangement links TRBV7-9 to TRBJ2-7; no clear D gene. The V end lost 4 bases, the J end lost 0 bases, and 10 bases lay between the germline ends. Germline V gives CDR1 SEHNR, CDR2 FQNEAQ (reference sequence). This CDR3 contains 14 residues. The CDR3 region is CASSSLGISYEQYF. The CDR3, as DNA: TGTGCCAGCAGCTCGTTAGGGATCTCCTACGAGCAGTACTTC.

CDR3 sequence (DNA): TGTGCCAGCAGAACCCCGGGACCGGGGGCCGGGGAGCTGTTTTTT. Protein sequence: CASRTPGPGAGELFF. The gene calls are TRBV28 and TRBJ2-2, with a possible D match to TRBD2 (6 bases). The V end was cut by 6 bases, the J end by 6 bases, with 17 bases between. From germline, CDR1 is MDHEN and CDR2 SYDVKM. The CDR3 is made up of 15 amino acids.

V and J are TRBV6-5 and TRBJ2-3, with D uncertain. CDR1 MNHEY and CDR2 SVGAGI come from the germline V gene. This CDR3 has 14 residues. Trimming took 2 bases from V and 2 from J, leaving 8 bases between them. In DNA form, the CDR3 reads TGTGCCAGCAGTTACATGGCAGACACAGATACGCAGTATTTT. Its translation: CASSYMADTDTQYF.